The next 18 T cell receptor beta chains were all read from a single sample in a study of Graves' ophthalmopathy and Graves' hyperthyroidism. From RNA, the CDR3 regions of TCR beta chains were amplified and sequenced. Investigators did first-round RT-PCR with HTBI primers, then second-round multiplex PCR. TCRdb itself ran the multiplex PCR reads through MiXCR, one entry per CDR3 protein. The data show around 590,000 distinct CDR3 sequences, less than 45% seen once. The sample comprised peripheral blood or thyroid tissue (not recorded which). These receptors were obtained from an adult man with Graves' hyperthyroidism.

This clonotype was recorded many times. The V and J genes are TRBV13 and TRBJ1-5; D not certain. Between the trimmed V and J ends, which lost 0 bases and 5 bases, there was a span of 11 bases. Germline lookup yields CDR1 PRHDT and CDR2 FYEKMQ (reference sequence). The CDR3 runs 15 residues. The CDR3 DNA reads TGTGCCAGCAGCTTAGGGCCTGGACGGGATCAGCCCCAGCATTTT. It encodes CASSLGPGRDQPQHF.

This clonotype was seen many times. The chain joins TRBV10-3 to TRBJ2-5; 10 bases fit TRBD1. This CDR3 is 16 amino acids long. CDR1 and CDR2 from the germline V gene are ENHRY and SYGVKD. V trimming: 0 bases; J trimming: 4 bases; junction bases outside the gene matches: 5. The DNA for the CDR3 is TGTGCCATCAGTGAGTCGAGACAGGGGGCGCGAGAGACCCAGTACTTC. Its protein is CAISESRQGARETQYF.

This clonotype has only a few counts. CDR3 coding DNA: TGTGCCATGTCGCAGGAAGGACTAGCGGGATATAGCACAGATACGCAGTATTTT. This encodes CAMSQEGLAGYSTDTQYF. The rearrangement links TRBV2 to TRBJ2-3; 12 bases match TRBD2. Germline trimming cut 10 bases from V and 0 bases from J; bases unmatched to any gene: 14. The CDR3 is made up of 18 amino acids. In germline, CDR1 is SNHLY, CDR2 FYNNEI.

A word on this clonotype: A read error may explain this, as a much larger clone is one base away. The chain links TRBV11-1 to TRBJ2-2; the D call may be TRBD1 or TRBD2 (5 bases each). The CDR3 totals 15 residues. Germline V gene sequence: CDR1 SGHAT, CDR2 FQDESV (reference sequence). The CDR3 nucleotides are TGTGCCAGCAGCACAGGTGGGACGAACACCGGGGAGCTGCTTTTT. As protein: CASSTGGTNTGELLF. The full variable domain, with the rest looked up from reference TRBV11-1 and TRBJ2-2, is EAEVAQSPRYKITEKSQAVAFWCDPISGHATLYWYRQILGQGPELLVQFQDESVVDDSQLPKDRFSAERLKGVDSTLKIQPAELGDSAMYLCASSTGGTNTGELLFGEGSRLTVL.

On this clonotype itself: A junction boundary mismatches the germline segment, possibly from a read error. The chain uses TRBV20-1 and TRBJ1-6; D might be TRBD1 (6 bases). Germline CDR1 and CDR2: DFQATT and SNEGSKA (reference sequence). There are 16 residues in the CDR3. CDR3 sequence (DNA): TGCAGTGCTAGAGTTTTTGGGGGCTCCTACAATTCACCCCTCCACTTT. It codes for CSARVFGGSYNSPLHF.

This clonotype was recorded at least ten times. J is TRBJ1-5 and V is TRBV7-9; D might be TRBD1 (5 bases). The CDR3 loop spans 14 amino acids. Trimming shortened V by 5 bases and J by 0 bases, and 8 bases separated the two germline ends. Germline-derived CDR1 and CDR2 are SEHNR and FQNEAQ (reference sequence). The CDR3 nucleotides read TGTGCCAGCAGCCCAGGGTATAGCAATCAGCCCCAGCATTTT. As protein: CASSPGYSNQPQHF.

The DNA for the CDR3 is TGTGCCAGCAGTCCCATCATGGTCGGGGAGCTGTTTTTT. It encodes CASSPIMVGELFF. J is TRBJ2-2 and V is TRBV12-3 or TRBV12-4; unclear D gene. Trimming cost V 5 bases and J 7 bases, with 11 bases left between them. This CDR3 has 13 residues.

This clonotype was seen ten or more times. The chain carries TRBV29-1 and TRBJ1-1; D is perhaps TRBD1 (6 bases). Germline CDR1 is SQVTM and CDR2 is ANQGSEA. The CDR3 runs to 11 residues. The V end lost 4 bases, the J end lost 14 bases, and 17 bases lay between the germline ends. The CDR3 region has the DNA TGCAGCGTTGTCCCGCCAGGGGATAGGTTCTTT. This translates into CSVVPPGDRFF.

This clonotype was seen repeatedly, ten times or more. The V gene is TRBV20-1, the J gene TRBJ2-7; D is unclear. There are 12 residues in the CDR3. Looked up from germline, CDR1 is DFQATT and CDR2 is SNEGSKA (reference sequence). With 3 bases removed from V and 4 bases from J, the gap between germline ends came to 10 bases. The CDR3 reads CSASPAGYEQYF. Written as DNA, the CDR3 is TGCAGTGCTAGCCCAGCCGGTTACGAGCAGTACTTC.

This clonotype occurred many times. This rearrangement joins TRBV5-4 to TRBJ1-6, with a possible D match to TRBD1 (6 bases). This CDR3 region has 17 residues. Germline CDR1 is SGHNT and CDR2 is YYREEE (reference sequence). V gave up 0 bases and J gave up 3 bases, with 13 bases separating them. The CDR3, as DNA: TGTGCCAGCAGCTTGGGGGGCGGGGGCGTCTATAATTCACCCCTCCACTTT. Its protein is CASSLGGGGVYNSPLHF.

The chain carries TRBV29-1 and TRBJ2-7, with TRBD2 identical over 9 bases. The CDR3 length is 13 residues. V gave up 8 bases and J gave up 3 bases; unmatched junction bases: 8. Germline V lookup: CDR1 SQVTM, CDR2 ANQGSEA. CDR3 coding DNA: TGCAGCTTGGAGACTAGCGGCTACTACGAGCAGTACTTC. This encodes CSLETSGYYEQYF.

This clonotype was detected only a few times. CDR3 amino acids: CASSLGQVSGNTIYF. For the CDR3, the DNA is TGCGCCAGCAGCCTTGGACAGGTCTCTGGAAACACCATATATTTT. J is TRBJ1-3 and V is TRBV4-1, with TRBD1 matching 7 bases. With 4 bases clipped from V and 0 bases from J, the junction kept 3 bases outside the gene matches. The CDR3 length is 15 residues. The germline gives CDR1 MGHRA, CDR2 YSYEKL.

The rearrangement uses TRBV7-9 and TRBJ2-3; 8 bases match TRBD2. The germline V gene encodes CDR1 SEHNR and CDR2 FQNEAQ (reference sequence). This CDR3 region has 16 residues. V was pared by 5 bases and J by 2 bases, with 9 bases of the junction left unmatched. The CDR3 region is CASSPRAGEYTDTQYF. The CDR3 DNA is TGTGCCAGCAGCCCCAGAGCGGGGGAGTACACAGATACGCAGTATTTT.

This chain links TRBV7-9 with TRBJ2-7; either TRBD1 or TRBD2 may supply D (5 bases each). The germline V gene encodes CDR1 SEHNR and CDR2 FQNEAQ (reference sequence). This CDR3 has 15 residues. Trimming shortened V by 5 bases and J by 6 bases, and 20 bases separated the two germline ends. Written as DNA, the CDR3 is TGTGCCAGCAGCCCCGACAGAGGGGCCCCTTCCGAGCAGTACTTC. This translates into CASSPDRGAPSEQYF. Full variable domain (missing parts from reference TRBV7-9 and TRBJ2-7): DTGVSQNPRHKITKRGQNVTFRCDPISEHNRLYWYRQTLGQGPEFLTYFQNEAQLEKSRLLSDRFSAERPKGSFSTLEIQRTEQGDSAMYLCASSPDRGAPSEQYFGPGTRLTVT.

The chain links TRBV9 to TRBJ2-2, with 8 bases identical to TRBD1. The length of the CDR3 is 19 residues. Germline loops: CDR1 SGDLS, CDR2 YYNGEE. V gave up 0 bases and J gave up 1 base; unmatched junction bases: 11. CDR3 sequence reads: CASSVVSGTGGRNTGELFF. As DNA, the CDR3 is TGTGCCAGCAGCGTAGTGAGCGGCACAGGGGGTAGGAACACCGGGGAGCTGTTTTTT. Filled out from reference TRBV9 and TRBJ2-2, the complete variable domain reads DSGVTQTPKHLITATGQRVTLRCSPRSGDLSVYWYQQSLDQGLQFLIQYYNGEERAKGNILERFSAQQFPDLHSELNLSSLELGDSALYFCASSVVSGTGGRNTGELFFGEGSRLTVL.

This clonotype was seen just once. The V and J genes are TRBV10-2 and TRBJ2-7, with unresolved D. Trimming removed 7 bases from V and 4 bases from J, with 8 bases in between. Germline V gene lookup returns CDR1 WSHSY and CDR2 SAAADI. This CDR3 comprises 11 residues. CDR3 DNA sequence: TGCGCCAGCACCAGTCAATACGAGCAGTACTTC. Translated: CASTSQYEQYF.

This clonotype was seen ten or more times. This chain connects TRBV6-5 to TRBJ1-4, with 7 nucleotides matching TRBD1. V gave up 5 bases and J gave up 7 bases; unmatched junction bases: 7. Germline V gene sequence: CDR1 MNHEY, CDR2 SVGAGI. The CDR3 is made up of 14 amino acids. The CDR3 DNA is TGTGCCAGCAGTGCCGGGACAGATGCTGAAAAACTGTTTTTT. The encoded protein is CASSAGTDAEKLFF.

This clonotype was observed many times. The chain recombines TRBV19 with TRBJ2-5, with 9 bases fitting TRBD1. CDR3 length: 14 amino acids. V lost 5 bases, J lost 4 bases, and 5 bases stayed unmatched. The germline CDR1 and CDR2 sequences are LNHDA and SQIVND (reference sequence). CDR3 in amino acids: CASSRTGEGETQYF. CDR3 nucleotides: TGTGCCAGTAGTCGGACAGGGGAGGGAGAGACCCAGTACTTC. Full variable domain (rest looked up from reference TRBV19 and TRBJ2-5): DGGITQSPKYLFRKEGQNVTLSCEQNLNHDAMYWYRQDPGQGLRLIYYSQIVNDFQKGDIAEGYSVSREKKESFPLTVTSAQKNPTAFYLCASSRTGEGETQYFGPGTRLLVL.